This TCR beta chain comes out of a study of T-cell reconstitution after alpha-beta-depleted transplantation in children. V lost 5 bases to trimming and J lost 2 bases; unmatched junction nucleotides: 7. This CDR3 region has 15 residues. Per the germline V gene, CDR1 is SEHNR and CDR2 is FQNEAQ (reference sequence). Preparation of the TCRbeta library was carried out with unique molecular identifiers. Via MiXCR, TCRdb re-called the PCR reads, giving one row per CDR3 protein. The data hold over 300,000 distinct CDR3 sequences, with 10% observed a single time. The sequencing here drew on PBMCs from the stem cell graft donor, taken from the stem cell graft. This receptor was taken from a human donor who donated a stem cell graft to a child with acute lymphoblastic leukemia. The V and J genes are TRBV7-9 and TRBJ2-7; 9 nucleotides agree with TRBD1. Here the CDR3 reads CASSHRDRDAYEQYF. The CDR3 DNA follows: TGTGCCAGCAGCCACCGGGACAGGGATGCCTACGAGCAGTACTTC. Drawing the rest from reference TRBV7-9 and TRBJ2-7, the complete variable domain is DTGVSQNPRHKITKRGQNVTFRCDPISEHNRLYWYRQTLGQGPEFLTYFQNEAQLEKSRLLSDRFSAERPKGSFSTLEIQRTEQGDSAMYLCASSHRDRDAYEQYFGPGTRLTVT.